This T cell receptor (beta chain) originates from a study of CD8+CD57+ T cells in acquired aplastic anemia. Study in general: Sorted CD4+ and CD8+ cells yielded 2.5 to 3.5 ug of DNA on average. Study results and limitations: Researchers reported that CD8+ Simpson's diversity was not significantly different in patients versus controls. Comparison of patients with controls identified twenty-nine shared CD8+ CDR3 sequences.

Profiles of TCR beta VDJ and CDR3 were generated from a genomic DNA template. TCRdb used MiXCR to reprocess the reads, holding one entry per CDR3 protein. The repertoire has about 190,000 distinct CDR3 sequences, 54% of them found once; the top ten carry 15% to 20%. This clonotype has a count of ten or more. The antigen is unknown. The sequence came from a human donor in good health, serving as a control. The sequencing input was sorted CD4+, CD8+, or CD8+CD57+ T cells (not recorded which) from PBMCs.

The chain's CDR3 is CASSQGGGRETQYF. For the CDR3, the DNA is TGTGCCAGCAGCCAAGGCGGGGGTCGGGAGACCCAGTACTTC. The chain recombines TRBV3-1 with TRBJ2-5; 7 bases are a match to TRBD2. Germline V gives CDR1 LGHDT, CDR2 YNNKEL (reference sequence). The CDR3 extends over 14 amino acids. Unmatched junction bases numbered 4, after V lost 1 base and J lost 5 bases.